A single sample gave rise to the 14 T cell receptor beta chains below, sequenced in a study of OX40 agonist ivuxolimab in advanced cancers. Repertoires were generated with immunoSEQ multiplex PCR, while TCRdb's copy carries only in-frame clones and drops some. The sample consists of tens of thousands of clones, about nine tenths of them appearing once. The sample was CD4+ or CD8+ T cells sorted from blood, taken in a trial of the OX40 agonist ivuxolimab. The receptors here all came from an adult with an advanced solid tumor such as melanoma, head and neck, liver or kidney cancer.

The V call is TRBV27, the J call TRBJ2-2, with TRBD2 as a possible D gene (6 bases). The CDR3 length is 12 residues. From germline, CDR1 is MNHEY and CDR2 SMNVEV (reference sequence). V shed 4 bases and J shed 7 bases, with 7 bases lying between them. The DNA of the CDR3 is TGTGCCAGCAGTTACGGGGGCGGGGAGCTGTTTTTT. This translates into CASSYGGGELFF.

The chain recombines TRBV2 with TRBJ2-3; D is perhaps TRBD1 (5 bases). The V and J ends lost 2 bases and 6 bases respectively, with 15 bases between them. Germline assignment: CDR1 SNHLY and CDR2 FYNNEI. CDR3 size: 15 residues. DNA for the CDR3: TGTGCCAGCAGTGAAAGGGGCCGACTGGAGGATACGCAGTATTTT. Amino acids: CASSERGRLEDTQYF.

The rearrangement joins TRBV7-6 to TRBJ2-7, with unresolved D. V was cut by 2 bases and J by 5 bases, with 7 bases left in between. CDR3 length equals 12 residues. The germline V gene encodes CDR1 SGHVS and CDR2 FNYEAQ. The CDR3 spells CASSLSVHEQYF. CDR3 bases: TGTGCCAGCAGCTTATCGGTTCACGAGCAGTACTTC. The entire variable domain, with the rest obtained from reference TRBV7-6 and TRBJ2-7, is as follows: GAGVSQSPRYKVTKRGQDVALRCDPISGHVSLYWYRQALGQGPEFLTYFNYEAQQDKSGLPNDRFSAERPEGSISTLTIQRTEQRDSAMYRCASSLSVHEQYFGPGTRLTVT.

CDR3 region: CTYPANQPQHF. The CDR3 nucleotides read TGTACCTACCCAGCAAATCAGCCCCAGCATTTT. This sequence joins TRBV6-4 and TRBJ1-5; D unclear. The length of the CDR3 is 11 residues. Germline V CDR1 and CDR2: MRHNA, SNTAGT.

The chain employs TRBV4-1 and TRBJ2-5; D is unclear. Deletions cut 1 base from V and 4 bases from J, with 4 bases between. Germline CDR1 MGHRA, CDR2 YSYEKL. This CDR3 is built from 12 residues. CDR3 sequence: CASSQAGETQYF. The CDR3 DNA follows: TGCGCCAGCAGCCAAGCGGGAGAGACCCAGTACTTC.

This clone has only one observation. V gene TRBV27 combines with J gene TRBJ2-7; TRBD1 aligns across 12 bases. The germline gives CDR1 MNHEY, CDR2 SMNVEV (reference sequence). The trim removed 3 bases at V and 1 base at J, leaving 4 bases unmatched. This CDR3 contains 16 residues. As DNA, the CDR3 is TGTGCCAGCAGTTTGCGGGGACAGGGGGCATCCTACGAGCAGTACTTC. Residues: CASSLRGQGASYEQYF.

The genes are TRBV11-2 and TRBJ1-2; perhaps TRBD1 as D (6 bases). Germline lookup yields CDR1 SGHAT and CDR2 FQNNGV. V was cut by 3 bases and J by 8 bases, with 22 bases left in between. The CDR3 spans 16 residues. In nucleotides, the CDR3 is TGTGCCAGCAGCTTTCTTTCCGGGACAAAAAAGGGGGGCTACACCTTC. Translated, it gives CASSFLSGTKKGGYTF. Full variable domain (remainder filled in from reference TRBV11-2 and TRBJ1-2): EAGVAQSPRYKIIEKRQSVAFWCNPISGHATLYWYQQILGQGPKLLIQFQNNGVVDDSQLPKDRFSAERLKGVDSTLKIQPAKLEDSAVYLCASSFLSGTKKGGYTFGSGTRLTVV.

The J gene is TRBJ2-2, the V gene TRBV11-3; D is undetermined. Trimming stripped 5 bases from V and 8 bases from J, with 6 bases between. The CDR3 spans 11 residues. Germline V gives CDR1 SGHNT, CDR2 YENEEA. In DNA form, the CDR3 reads TGTGCCAGCAGCCCTCCAGGGGAGCTGTTTTTT. Its protein is CASSPPGELFF.

This chain links TRBV6-5 with TRBJ2-7; possible D gene TRBD1, 6 bases. The V end lost 6 bases, the J end lost 2 bases, and 17 bases lay between the germline ends. CDR1 is MNHEY and CDR2 is SVGAGI in the germline V gene. The CDR3 has 15 amino acids. The CDR3, as DNA: TGTGCCAGCAGCCTCCGGGACACCGGTCCCTACGAGCAGTACTTC. Its protein product is CASSLRDTGPYEQYF.

This rearrangement joins TRBV10-3 to TRBJ2-2; TRBD1 is a possible D gene (6 bases). Trimming removed 7 bases from V and 2 bases from J, with 14 bases in between. CDR1 ENHRY and CDR2 SYGVKD come from the germline V gene. This CDR3 is 15 amino acids long. The CDR3 sequence: CAINQNRANTGELFF. CDR3 nucleotides: TGTGCCATCAACCAAAACAGGGCCAACACCGGGGAGCTGTTTTTT.

The rearrangement joins TRBV28 to TRBJ2-1; D is possibly TRBD1 or TRBD2 (5 bases each). Germline lookup yields CDR1 MDHEN and CDR2 SYDVKM. Trimming removed 3 bases from V and 6 bases from J, with 6 bases in between. This CDR3 contains 12 residues. CDR3 DNA sequence: TGTGCCAGCAGTTTCGGGGCCAATGAGCAGTTCTTC. Translating it yields CASSFGANEQFF.

This clone was observed once. The chain uses TRBV11-3 and TRBJ2-7, with D possibly TRBD2 on 5 matching bases. From germline, CDR1 is SGHNT and CDR2 YENEEA. CDR3 size: 13 residues. Trimming took off 5 bases at V and 2 bases at J, with 10 bases between the two ends. CDR3 bases: TGTGCCAGCAGCCCGGGAACAACCTACGAGCAGTACTTC. Amino acid sequence: CASSPGTTYEQYF.

This sequence joins TRBV6-1 and TRBJ2-5; D is undetermined. This CDR3 has 14 amino acids. The germline V and J ends were trimmed by 2 bases and 2 bases, with 9 bases remaining between them. Per germline, CDR1 MNHNS and CDR2 SASEGT. The CDR3 sequence: CASSERRQQETQYF. DNA of the CDR3: TGTGCCAGCAGTGAAAGACGGCAGCAAGAGACCCAGTACTTC.

V is TRBV5-4 and J is TRBJ2-7; TRBD2 agrees at 7 bases. The V and J ends lost 3 bases and 7 bases, in that order; junction bases with no gene match: 1. The CDR3 loop spans 11 amino acids. Germline loops: CDR1 SGHNT, CDR2 YYREEE (reference sequence). CDR3 sequence reads: CASSWGGEQYF. In nucleotides, the CDR3 is TGTGCCAGCAGCTGGGGGGGGGAGCAGTACTTC.